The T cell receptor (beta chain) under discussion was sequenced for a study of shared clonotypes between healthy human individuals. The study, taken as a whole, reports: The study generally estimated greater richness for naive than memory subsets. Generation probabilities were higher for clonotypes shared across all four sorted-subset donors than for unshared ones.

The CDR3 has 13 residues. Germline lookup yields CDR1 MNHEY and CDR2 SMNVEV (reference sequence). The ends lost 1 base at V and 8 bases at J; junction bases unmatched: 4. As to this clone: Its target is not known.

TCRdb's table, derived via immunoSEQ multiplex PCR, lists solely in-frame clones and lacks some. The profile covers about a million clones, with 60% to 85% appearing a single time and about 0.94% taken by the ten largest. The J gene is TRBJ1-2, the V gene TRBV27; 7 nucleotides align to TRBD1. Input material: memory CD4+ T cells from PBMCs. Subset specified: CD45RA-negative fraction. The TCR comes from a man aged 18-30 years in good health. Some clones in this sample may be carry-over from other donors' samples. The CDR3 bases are TGTGCCAGCAGTTTATGGGACAGATCGGGCTACACCTTC. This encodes CASSLWDRSGYTF.